These 5 T cell receptor beta chains share one sample of origin, sequenced in a study of CD8 T cells in Susac syndrome. The RNA, about 0.45 to 1 ug, was put through reverse transcription using random hexamers. TCRdb ran MiXCR on the immunoSEQ multiplex PCR reads and lists one entry per CDR3 protein. The repertoire consists of some 450,000 distinct CDR3 sequences, with around 85% occurring once and the leading ten covering 0.12%. The specimen sequenced was CD8+ T cells from PBMCs. These receptors came from a human donor with multiple sclerosis.

The chain combines TRBV7-9 with TRBJ2-5; D is ambiguous. CDR3 length: 15 amino acids. V dropped 3 bases and J dropped 5 bases, with 16 bases sitting between them. In germline, CDR1 is SEHNR, CDR2 FQNEAQ (reference sequence). CDR3 in amino acids: CASSFEALLPETQYF. The CDR3 nucleotides read TGTGCCAGCAGCTTTGAGGCGCTCCTCCCCGAGACCCAGTACTTC.

Details on this clonotype: One junction end does not reproduce the germline sequence, and a read error may be involved. The chain links TRBV7-9 to TRBJ2-1; D gene ambiguous. The CDR3 loop spans 11 amino acids. Germline V gene sequence: CDR1 SEHNR, CDR2 FQNEAQ (reference sequence). The chain's CDR3 is CAGRLYNEQFF. The CDR3 coding sequence is TGTGCCGGCAGGTTGTACAATGAGCAGTTCTTC.

This chain joins TRBV2 and TRBJ2-6, with 10 bases fitting TRBD1. The CDR3 length is 18 residues. Germline lookup yields CDR1 SNHLY and CDR2 FYNNEI. V dropped 5 bases and J dropped 2; count of bases not matched to a gene: 9. The CDR3 is CASSSPGQGMAGANVLTF. In DNA form, the CDR3 reads TGTGCCAGCAGTTCCCCGGGACAGGGGATGGCTGGGGCCAACGTCCTGACTTTC. The variable domain in full, with the rest retrieved from reference TRBV2 and TRBJ2-6, is EPEVTQTPSHQVTQMGQEVILRCVPISNHLYFYWYRQILGQKVEFLVSFYNNEISEKSEIFDDQFSVERPDGSNFTLKIRSTKLEDSAMYFCASSSPGQGMAGANVLTFGAGSRLTVL.

CDR3 loop: CASSLWGQSTDTQYF. The CDR3 nucleotides read TGTGCCAGCAGTTTGTGGGGACAAAGCACAGATACGCAGTATTTT. The chain uses TRBV27 and TRBJ2-3; possibly TRBD1 for D (6 bases). V lost 3 bases to trimming and J lost 0 bases, with 10 bases between them. CDR3 length: 15 amino acids. Looked up from germline, CDR1 is MNHEY and CDR2 is SMNVEV (reference sequence).

The chain combines TRBV5-1 with TRBJ1-1, with D possibly being TRBD1 (5 bases). This CDR3 is 18 amino acids long. Germline CDR1 is SGHRS and CDR2 is YFSETQ. V was clipped by 1 base and J by 1 base, with 20 bases between them. As DNA, the CDR3 is TGCGCCAGCAGCTTGAGAGGCCAGGGCCCGGGGCCGAACACTGAAGCTTTCTTT. This encodes CASSLRGQGPGPNTEAFF.